This T cell receptor (beta chain) was obtained from a study of T cells of healthy individuals. CDR1 and CDR2 (germline): LGHDT, YNNKEL (reference sequence). The germline V and J ends were trimmed by 0 bases and 8 bases, with 7 bases remaining between them. The CDR3 covers 12 residues. MiXCR, applied by TCRdb to the 5' RACE reads, yields one record per CDR3 protein. The sample lists approximately 52,000 distinct CDR3 sequences; 14% to 15% were seen once. This clonotype was observed a few times. The J gene is TRBJ1-2, the V gene TRBV3-1, with D perhaps TRBD1 (5 bases). The sequence came from a human donor in good health. In DNA form, the CDR3 reads TGTGCCAGCAGCCAAGATAAGGGGGGCTACACCTTC. Its protein is CASSQDKGGYTF.